One sample yielded the 20 T cell receptor beta chains listed below, sequenced in a study of breast tumors, draining lymph nodes, adjacent tissues. TCRdb redid the calling of the multiplex PCR reads with MiXCR, one entry per CDR3 protein. This sample carries some 150,000 distinct CDR3 sequences, 33% of them seen once, and the ten largest clones take about 4.1%. Samples came from axillary lymph nodes draining the breast cancer. The sample was axillary lymph node tissue. These receptors were obtained from a female donor with breast cancer. Some clones in this sample may be carry-over from other donors' samples.

This clonotype has a handful of counts. This chain joins TRBV6-1 and TRBJ2-7; the match to TRBD2 covers 9 bases. Germline CDR1 reads MNHNS; CDR2 reads SASEGT. J lost 6 bases, V lost 5 bases, and 8 bases had no gene match. The CDR3 is made up of 14 amino acids. CDR3 protein: CASSLAAGGGEQYF. The CDR3, as DNA: TGTGCCAGCAGTCTTGCAGCGGGAGGCGGCGAGCAGTACTTC.

This chain connects TRBV7-9 to TRBJ1-1; tentative D call: TRBD1 (5 bases). Germline V CDR1 and CDR2: SEHNR, FQNEAQ (reference sequence). This CDR3 is built from 15 residues. V lost 6 bases and J 2 bases, leaving 16 bases between the germline ends. CDR3 region: CASSVTGTANTEAFF. The DNA of the CDR3 is TGTGCCAGCAGTGTTACCGGGACGGCAAACACTGAAGCTTTCTTT. The full variable domain, rest sourced from reference TRBV7-9 and TRBJ1-1, is DTGVSQNPRHKITKRGQNVTFRCDPISEHNRLYWYRQTLGQGPEFLTYFQNEAQLEKSRLLSDRFSAERPKGSFSTLEIQRTEQGDSAMYLCASSVTGTANTEAFFGQGTRLTVV.

This clonotype was detected a few times. It may be a read error: a sequence one base away is much more abundant. The rearrangement uses TRBV19 and TRBJ2-7, with a possible D match to TRBD2 (5 bases). This CDR3 spans 14 amino acids. With 5 bases removed from V and 2 bases from J, the gap between germline ends came to 13 bases. Per germline, CDR1 LNHDA and CDR2 SQIVND (reference sequence). The CDR3 nucleotides read TGTGCCAGTAGTCCAGGACTTCAAGCCTACGAGCAGTACTTC. Amino acids: CASSPGLQAYEQYF.

As to this clonotype: A much larger clone lies one base from this, so it may be a read error. The CDR3 loop is CAWGDRDRGSGANVLTF. The CDR3 coding sequence is TGTGCCTGGGGAGACCGGGACAGGGGATCTGGGGCCAACGTCCTGACTTTC. The chain recombines TRBV30 with TRBJ2-6, with TRBD1 matching over 10 bases. In germline, CDR1 is GTSNPN, CDR2 SVGIG (reference sequence). This CDR3 is 17 amino acids long. The V segment lost 5 bases and the J segment 1 base; nucleotides outside the gene matches: 8.

With respect to this clonotype: At one end, the junction sequence differs from germline, possibly due to a read error. The chain combines TRBV7-9 with TRBJ2-3; 8 bases fit TRBD2. Germline CDR1 is SEHNR and CDR2 is FQNEAQ (reference sequence). This CDR3 has 18 residues. This chain's CDR3 is CASRPSLSGTRAADTQYF. As DNA, the CDR3 is TGCGCCAGCAGACCATCCCTATCTGGGACTAGGGCGGCAGATACGCAGTATTTT.

This clonotype was seen a single time. Likely a read error: the CDR3 ends without its conserved phenylalanine or tryptophan. No DNA is shown, since the ends of the CDR3 on it are uncertain; the CDR3 is the one TCRdb lists. The chain couples TRBV5-1 to TRBJ1-4. The CDR3 is 10 amino acids in total, end residues counted. In germline, CDR1 is SGHRS, CDR2 YFSETQ. This CDR3 reads CASSHGLAGR.

The table lists this clonotype with a few counts. At one of its ends the junction is not consistent with the germline gene, which may arise from a read error. The chain combines TRBV12-3 or TRBV12-4 with TRBJ1-2; D gene ambiguous. The CDR3 sequence is 16 residues long. CDR3 sequence reads: CAGSLYGPGGFGGYTF. The CDR3 DNA reads as TGTGCCGGCAGTTTATATGGCCCGGGAGGGTTCGGTGGCTACACCTTC.

This clonotype occurred many times. CDR3 sequence reads: CASSVGQGVTDTQYF. CDR3 sequence (DNA): TGTGCCAGCAGCGTAGGACAGGGGGTCACAGATACGCAGTATTTT. The rearrangement links TRBV11-2 to TRBJ2-3, with TRBD1 identical over 10 bases. The CDR3 runs 15 residues. The V gene end was trimmed by 5 bases and the J gene end by 2 bases; junction bases not matched to a gene: 4. CDR1 and CDR2 (germline): SGHAT, FQNNGV.

This clonotype occurred many times. The chain employs TRBV9 and TRBJ2-3; maybe TRBD2 (6 bases). The CDR3 is 15 amino acids. CDR1 and CDR2 (germline): SGDLS, YYNGEE. V gave up 0 bases and J gave up 0 bases, with 8 bases separating them. As DNA, the CDR3 is TGTGCCAGCAGCGTAGGGGCGGGAAGCACAGATACGCAGTATTTT. Translation gives CASSVGAGSTDTQYF.

As for this clonotype: This sequence may be a read error, since a much larger clone differs from it by one base. J is TRBJ2-1 and V is TRBV30; no clear D. The V gene lost 8 bases and the J gene lost 7 bases, with 12 bases spanning the gap. The CDR3 contains 11 residues. Germline V gives CDR1 GTSNPN, CDR2 SVGIG (reference sequence). CDR3 protein: CAVGSGNEQFF. The CDR3 DNA reads as TGTGCCGTAGGGTCCGGGAATGAGCAGTTCTTC.

Comment on this clonotype: Because it lacks the conserved phenylalanine or tryptophan at the end, this CDR3 is likely a read error. V is TRBV6-5 and J is TRBJ1-5; weak D call: TRBD1 (6 bases). V was clipped by 4 bases and J by 4 bases, with 11 bases between them. The germline V gene has CDR1 MNHEY and CDR2 SVGAGI. This CDR3 has 14 residues. The CDR3 bases are TGTGCCAGCAGTTTTCCCGGACAGAATCAGCCCCAGCATTGT. It encodes CASSFPGQNQPQHC.

In its sample, this clonotype was seen many times. V and J are TRBV5-1 and TRBJ1-4; a weak D match, TRBD1 (6 bases). The germline CDR1 and CDR2 sequences are SGHRS and YFSETQ. The CDR3 is 15 residues long. The ends were cut back, 4 bases at V and 8 bases at J, with 18 bases in the middle. In DNA form, the CDR3 reads TGCGCCAGCAGCGTGGCCTGGGGGGCTCGGGAAAAACTGTTTTTT. This translates into CASSVAWGAREKLFF.

This clonotype was counted ten times or more. The CDR3 protein is CASSYHNSPLHF. CDR3 coding DNA: TGTGCCAGCAGTTACCATAATTCACCCCTCCACTTT. This chain connects TRBV6-6 to TRBJ1-6; no clear D gene. This CDR3 has 12 amino acids. Germline assignment: CDR1 MNHNY and CDR2 SVGAGI (reference sequence). Deletions cut 2 bases from V and 5 bases from J, with 1 base between.

This clonotype was seen a few times. A read error may explain this, as a much larger clone is one base away. V and J are TRBV11-2 and TRBJ2-2, with D perhaps given as TRBD1 or TRBD2 (6 bases each). Germline lookup yields CDR1 SGHAT and CDR2 FQNNGV. V shed 0 bases and J shed 5 bases, with 16 bases lying between them. The CDR3 sequence is 17 residues long. The CDR3 DNA reads as TGTGCCAGCAGCTTAGAGGGAGGACCGGGGGCGACCGGGGAGCTGTTTTTT. It yields the protein CASSLEGGPGATGELFF.

The table lists this clonotype with a count of one. V usage is TRBV25-1 and J usage is TRBJ2-1, with D tentatively TRBD2 (6 bases). CDR3 length: 14 residues. The V gene's germline CDR1 is MGHDK and CDR2 SYGVNS. Trimming took off 3 bases at V and 8 bases at J, with 14 bases between the two ends. CDR3 protein: CASSDPNGRDEQFF. CDR3 coding DNA: TGTGCCAGCAGTGATCCGAACGGGAGAGATGAGCAGTTCTTC.

This sequence joins TRBV7-9 and TRBJ2-7; TRBD2 matches 10 bases. The ends lost 10 bases at V and 5 bases at J; junction bases unmatched: 11. This CDR3 has 14 amino acids. Germline lookup yields CDR1 SEHNR and CDR2 FQNEAQ (reference sequence). This chain's CDR3 is CATLSGGAGDEQYF. The CDR3 DNA is TGTGCCACCCTAAGCGGGGGGGCCGGGGACGAGCAGTACTTC.

This clonotype was recorded many times. The chain combines TRBV4-3 with TRBJ2-3, with D perhaps given as TRBD1 or TRBD2 (5 bases each). The CDR3 is made up of 17 amino acids. The germline V gene has CDR1 LGHNA and CDR2 YSLEER. V shed 0 bases and J shed 0 bases, with 13 bases lying between them. CDR3 loop: CASSQEWGFPSTDTQYF. Written as DNA, the CDR3 is TGCGCCAGCAGCCAAGAATGGGGGTTTCCTAGCACAGATACGCAGTATTTT.

Worth noting for this clonotype: One end of the junction fails to match germline, which may point to a read error. The chain employs TRBV15 and TRBJ2-7; possible D gene TRBD2, 5 bases. Germline CDR1 LNHNV, CDR2 YYDKDF (reference sequence). The CDR3 runs to 11 residues. CDR3 bases: TGTGCCTCCAGCAGCGGCTGGGAGCGGTACTTC. Translated, it gives CASSSGWERYF.

This clonotype showed up many times. The chain combines TRBV4-1 with TRBJ2-7; unclear D gene. V dropped 2 bases and J dropped 10 bases, with 18 bases sitting between them. CDR3 length equals 14 residues. Germline V gene data show CDR1 as MGHRA and CDR2 as YSYEKL. CDR3 protein: CASSQQLLTTPQYF. For the CDR3, the DNA is TGCGCCAGCAGCCAACAACTCCTAACGACCCCCCAGTACTTC.

At least ten counts were recorded for this clonotype. The chain combines TRBV2 with TRBJ2-3, with D perhaps matching TRBD1 (7 bases). V lost 10 bases, J lost 4 bases, and 15 bases lay in between. The V gene's germline CDR1 is SNHLY and CDR2 FYNNEI. CDR3 size: 13 residues. The CDR3 coding sequence is TGTGCCACCATGGGAGGACAGGCAGATACGCAGTATTTT. Amino acids: CATMGGQADTQYF.